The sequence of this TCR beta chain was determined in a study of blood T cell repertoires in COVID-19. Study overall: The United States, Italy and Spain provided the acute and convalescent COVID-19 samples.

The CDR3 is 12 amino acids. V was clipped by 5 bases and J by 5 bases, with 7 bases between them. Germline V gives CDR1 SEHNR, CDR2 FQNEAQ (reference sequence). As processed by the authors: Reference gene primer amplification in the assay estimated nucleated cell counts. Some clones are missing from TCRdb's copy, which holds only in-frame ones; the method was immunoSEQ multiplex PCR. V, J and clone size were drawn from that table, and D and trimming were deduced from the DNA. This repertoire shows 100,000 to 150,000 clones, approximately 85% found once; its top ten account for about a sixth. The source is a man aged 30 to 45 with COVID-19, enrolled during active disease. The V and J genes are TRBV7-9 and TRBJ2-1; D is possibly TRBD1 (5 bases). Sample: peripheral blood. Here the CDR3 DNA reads TGTGCCAGCAGCCCGACAGACAATGAGCAGTTCTTC. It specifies CASSPTDNEQFF.